The source of this T cell receptor beta chain is a study of shared T cell receptors in the human thymus. Germline V gene sequence: CDR1 LNHDA, CDR2 SQIVND (reference sequence). CDR3 length: 14 residues. V was pared by 7 bases and J by 7 bases, with 16 bases between. Sequencing was performed with immunoSEQ multiplex PCR; in TCRdb, only in-frame clones are kept and a portion is missing. The top ten clones hold roughly 0.01% of a sample with 700,000 or so clones, 80% to 90% of them seen once. These data were likewise used in another study, on human thymus T cells. Per that paper: Corrective cardiac operations yielded the resected thymus tissue. Apparent bias marked the V and J gene usage of thymic and blood repertoires.

Sequencing was performed on thymocytes. This chain links TRBV19 with TRBJ1-4, with D hard to call. The sequence was obtained from a girl less than two years old with a congenital heart defect. The CDR3 sequence is CASTPTPASEKLFF. CDR3 in DNA: TGTGCCAGTACCCCGACCCCAGCTAGTGAAAAACTGTTTTTT.